This TCR beta chain was captured in a study of metastatic and nonmetastatic thyroid tumors. As for the study in general: Repertoire data that came from the blood and tumor or nodule tissue of malignant and benign thyroid patients were compared. General study points: Reported TCR beta diversity, measured in blood and tumor, was significantly higher for malignant thyroid tumors than for benign nodules.

Study processing details: To classify distant metastasis in papillary thyroid cancer, a model was built from CDR3 differences across clinicopathological groups. TCRdb reprocessed the PCR reads using MiXCR. These V and J calls originate from TCRdb's pipeline instead of the authors' own analysis. The profile shows approximately 26,000 clones, approximately 13% of them singletons. Many counts were recorded for this clone. As yet, its antigen is unknown. Treatment of any kind had been given to no patient before thyroid surgery. This CDR3 is built from 14 residues. Trimming left V 8 bases short and J 1 base short, with 15 bases between. CDR1 is MNHNS, CDR2 SASEGT, per germline.

Sequencing input: blood. The chain recombines TRBV6-1 with TRBJ2-7; the D gene is possibly TRBD2 (5 bases). The sequence came from a female donor with papillary thyroid cancer or a benign thyroid nodule (not recorded which). Some clones in this sample may be carry-over from other donors' samples. The CDR3 sequence is CASHSSVRSYEQYF. The CDR3 DNA reads TGTGCCAGCCATAGTAGCGTAAGGTCCTACGAGCAGTACTTC.